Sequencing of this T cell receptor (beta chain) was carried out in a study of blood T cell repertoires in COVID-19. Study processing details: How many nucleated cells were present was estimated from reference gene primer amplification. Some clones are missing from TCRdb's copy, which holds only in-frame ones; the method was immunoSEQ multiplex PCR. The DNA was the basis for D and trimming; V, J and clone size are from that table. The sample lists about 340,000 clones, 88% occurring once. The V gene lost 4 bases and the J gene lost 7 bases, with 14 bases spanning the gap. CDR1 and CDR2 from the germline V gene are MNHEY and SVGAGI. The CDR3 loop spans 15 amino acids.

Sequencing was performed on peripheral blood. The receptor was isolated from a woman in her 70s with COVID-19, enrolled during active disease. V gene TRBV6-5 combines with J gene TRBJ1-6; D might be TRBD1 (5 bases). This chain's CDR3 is CASSWVGVENSPLHF. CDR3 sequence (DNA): TGTGCCAGCAGTTGGGTAGGGGTGGAGAATTCACCCCTCCACTTT.